This T cell receptor beta chain was retrieved from a study of cytotoxic CD8 clonotypes in ibrutinib-treated CLL listed by TCRdb under 2021. For the study in its entirety: The cohort included about 15 treatment-naive and eleven to twelve relapsed/refractory patients; around 18 were IGHV unmutated. Partial responses were observed in 24 patients and complete responses in 2; after a median follow-up of 68 months, remission was maintained in 15 or so patients and progression was observed in approximately 12. Response samples were obtained after a median of 12 months of treatment, with a range of roughly 6 to 40 months. An average of about 250,000 productive templates and 94,082 productive rearrangements was obtained per sample. Longitudinal samples were available for about 30% of the roughly 90 trial participants. Cryopreserved peripheral blood mononuclear cells were collected at three points: before therapy, at response, and at either sustained remission or disease progression. Every remission and progressive disease sample was obtained while ibrutinib was still being received by the patients.

The CDR3 has 14 amino acids, counting the end cysteine and phenylalanine. Only CDR3 DNA is held: 42 bases, read in frame from base 1. The germline V gene (reference sequence) specifies LNHDA as CDR1 and SQIVND as CDR2. The junction carries 14 bases between V and J, which are trimmed by 7 bases and 7 bases respectively. A word on this clone: The antigen it recognizes is unknown. No base-level quality is on record; no much larger clone is a single base apart.

A MiSeq instrument was used for deep resolution sequencing, which targeted depths ranging from 1 in 1 million up to 1 in 200,000 T cells, with coverage averaging 10x for each clonotype. The immunoSEQ hsTCRB Kit was used to generate TCR beta libraries. Per the source publication's procedure: The data were analyzed with ImmunoSEQ Analyzer and ImmunoSEQ Data Assistant, and V, D and J gene assignments followed IMGT definitions. Clonality, which ranges from 0 to 1, was calculated as one minus the normalized Shannon entropy of productive rearrangement frequencies. Only overrepresented clonotypes making up at least 0.05% of the repertoire of each patient were included in the public clonotype analysis. About 13 age-matched healthy donor repertoires from immuneACCESS were used as controls for clonality. TCRdb re-hosts the immuneACCESS table, in-frame sequences only. Its copies lack some clones; in the studies checked, an unresolved V gene accounts for under half of them, and the cause for the rest is not known. The V and J calls and the clone size are those of that table, but D and trimming were determined from the DNA. The sample table lists about 160,000 clones, 84% of them with a count of one. The top ten clonotypes cover around 4.5% of the sample.

The intended sense of this specimen's time point label: approximately 25 months on ibrutinib. For TCR beta library preparation, approximately 1.8 micrograms of genomic DNA was extracted from cryopreserved PBMCs. Longitudinal blood samples from CLL patients receiving ibrutinib monotherapy were subjected to high-throughput TCR beta sequencing. The patients were enrolled in a single-center, open-label phase 2 trial of ibrutinib monotherapy. The full study reports these points: Baseline clonality was found to be higher than that of age-matched healthy donors and was strongly correlated with circulating CD8+ T-cell counts. Sampling times were not matched between patients in sustained remission and patients whose disease was progressing, and lymph node repertoires were not examined. At ibrutinib response clonality went up, during sustained remission it held steady, and at progression it dropped back toward baseline. Public clonotypes were found to be uncommon and were observed to contract or remain stable during treatment; the increase in clonality was shown to reflect expansion of private clonotypes at ibrutinib response.

The V and J segments used are TRBV19 and TRBJ1-6, with a weak D call of TRBD1 (5 bases match). The source was PBMCs, collected after 24 months of ibrutinib treatment. This receptor was obtained from a human donor with chronic lymphocytic leukemia. The DNA is as follows: TGTGCCAGTACAGCAGGGCCATTGAATTCACCCCTCCACTTT. Translated, it gives CASTAGPLNSPLHF.